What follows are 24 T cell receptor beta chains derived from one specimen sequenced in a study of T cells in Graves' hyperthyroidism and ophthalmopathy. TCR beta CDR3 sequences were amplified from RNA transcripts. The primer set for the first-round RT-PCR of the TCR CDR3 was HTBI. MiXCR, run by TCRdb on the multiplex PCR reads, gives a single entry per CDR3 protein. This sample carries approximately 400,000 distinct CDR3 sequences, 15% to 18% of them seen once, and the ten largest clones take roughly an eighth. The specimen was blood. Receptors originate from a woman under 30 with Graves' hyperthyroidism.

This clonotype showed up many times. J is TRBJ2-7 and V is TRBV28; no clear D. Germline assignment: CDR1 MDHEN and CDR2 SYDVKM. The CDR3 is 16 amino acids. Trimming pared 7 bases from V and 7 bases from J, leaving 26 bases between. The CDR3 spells CASIPRNIVPLGEQYF. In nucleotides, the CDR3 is TGTGCCAGCATCCCCCGGAATATTGTCCCACTGGGGGAGCAGTACTTC.

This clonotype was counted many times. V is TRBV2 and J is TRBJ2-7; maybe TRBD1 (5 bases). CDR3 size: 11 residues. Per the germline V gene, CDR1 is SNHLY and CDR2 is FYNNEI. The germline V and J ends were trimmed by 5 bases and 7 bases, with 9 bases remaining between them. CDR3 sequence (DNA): TGTGCCAGCAGTAGGACACCTGAGCAGTACTTC. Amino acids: CASSRTPEQYF.

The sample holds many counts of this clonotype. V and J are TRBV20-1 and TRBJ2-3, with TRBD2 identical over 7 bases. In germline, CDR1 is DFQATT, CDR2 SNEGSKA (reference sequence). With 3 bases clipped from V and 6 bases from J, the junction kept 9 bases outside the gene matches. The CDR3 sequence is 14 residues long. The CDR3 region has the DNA TGCAGTGCTAGTCGCGAGACTAGCCCTGATACGCAGTATTTT. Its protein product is CSASRETSPDTQYF.

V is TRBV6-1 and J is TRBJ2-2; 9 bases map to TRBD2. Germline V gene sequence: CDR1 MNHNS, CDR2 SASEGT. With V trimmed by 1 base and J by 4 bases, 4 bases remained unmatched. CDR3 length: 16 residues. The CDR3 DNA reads TGTGCCAGCAGTGAAGAGGCGGGGGGGTTCACCGGGGAGCTGTTTTTT. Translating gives CASSEEAGGFTGELFF.

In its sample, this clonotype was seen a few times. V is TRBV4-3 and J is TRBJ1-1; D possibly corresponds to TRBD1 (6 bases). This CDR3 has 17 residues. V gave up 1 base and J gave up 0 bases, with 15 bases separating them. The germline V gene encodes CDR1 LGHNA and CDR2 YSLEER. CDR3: CASSQVGGGVMNTEAFF. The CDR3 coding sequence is TGCGCCAGCAGCCAAGTAGGAGGGGGAGTCATGAACACTGAAGCTTTCTTT.

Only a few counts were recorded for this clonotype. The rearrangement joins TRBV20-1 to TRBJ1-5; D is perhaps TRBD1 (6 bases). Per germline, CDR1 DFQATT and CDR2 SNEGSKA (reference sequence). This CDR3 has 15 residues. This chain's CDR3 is CSVAGEAGVSQPQHF. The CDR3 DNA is TGCAGCGTTGCAGGCGAGGCAGGGGTGAGTCAGCCCCAGCATTTT.

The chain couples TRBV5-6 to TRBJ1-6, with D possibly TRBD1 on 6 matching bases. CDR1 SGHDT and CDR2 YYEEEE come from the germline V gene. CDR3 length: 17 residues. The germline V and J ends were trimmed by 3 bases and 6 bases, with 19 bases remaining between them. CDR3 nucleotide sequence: TGTGCCAGCAGCTACTACAGGGCGGGGATTCTTAATTCACCCCTCCACTTT. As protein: CASSYYRAGILNSPLHF.

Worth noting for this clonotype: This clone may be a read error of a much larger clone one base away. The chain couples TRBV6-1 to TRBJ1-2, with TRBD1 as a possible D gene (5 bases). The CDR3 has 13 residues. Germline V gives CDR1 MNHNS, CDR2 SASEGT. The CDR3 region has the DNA TGTGCCGGCAGTGAAGAGGGGAGCTATGGCTACACCTTC. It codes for CAGSEEGSYGYTF.

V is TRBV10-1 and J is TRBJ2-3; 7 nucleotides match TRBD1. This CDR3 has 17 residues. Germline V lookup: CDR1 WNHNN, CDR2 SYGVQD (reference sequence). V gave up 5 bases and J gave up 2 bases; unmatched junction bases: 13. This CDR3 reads CASSSSFGTAYTDTQYF. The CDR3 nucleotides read TGCGCCAGCAGTTCCTCGTTCGGGACAGCATACACAGATACGCAGTATTTT.

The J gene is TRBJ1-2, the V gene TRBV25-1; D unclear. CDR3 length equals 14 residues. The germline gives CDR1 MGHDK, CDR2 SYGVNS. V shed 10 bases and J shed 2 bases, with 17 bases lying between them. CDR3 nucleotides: TGTGCCACCCCATCCCAGACGGCGAACTATGGCTACACCTTC. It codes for CATPSQTANYGYTF.

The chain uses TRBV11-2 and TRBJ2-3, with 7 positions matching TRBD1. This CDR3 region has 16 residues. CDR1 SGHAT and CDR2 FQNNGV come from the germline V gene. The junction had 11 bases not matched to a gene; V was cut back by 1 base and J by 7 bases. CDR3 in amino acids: CASSLVRRQGGYTQYF. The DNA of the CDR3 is TGTGCCAGCAGCTTAGTAAGAAGACAGGGTGGATATACGCAGTATTTT.

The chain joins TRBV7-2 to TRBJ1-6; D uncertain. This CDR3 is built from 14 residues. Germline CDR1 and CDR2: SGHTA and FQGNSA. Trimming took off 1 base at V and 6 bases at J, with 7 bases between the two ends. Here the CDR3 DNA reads TGTGCCAGCAGCTTAGGGAGGGTTAATTCACCCCTCCACTTT. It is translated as CASSLGRVNSPLHF.

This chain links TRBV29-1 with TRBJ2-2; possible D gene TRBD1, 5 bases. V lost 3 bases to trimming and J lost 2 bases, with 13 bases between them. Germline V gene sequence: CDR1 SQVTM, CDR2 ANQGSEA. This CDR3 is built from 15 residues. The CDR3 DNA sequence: TGCAGCGTTGAGGTGGTTAGGGGCAACACCGGGGAGCTGTTTTTT. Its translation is CSVEVVRGNTGELFF.

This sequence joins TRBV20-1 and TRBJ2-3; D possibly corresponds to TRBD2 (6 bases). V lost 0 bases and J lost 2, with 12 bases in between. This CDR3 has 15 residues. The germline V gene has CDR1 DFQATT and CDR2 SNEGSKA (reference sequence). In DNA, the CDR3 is TGCAGTGCTAGAGATGGGGCGGGGTCCACAGATACGCAGTATTTT. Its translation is CSARDGAGSTDTQYF.

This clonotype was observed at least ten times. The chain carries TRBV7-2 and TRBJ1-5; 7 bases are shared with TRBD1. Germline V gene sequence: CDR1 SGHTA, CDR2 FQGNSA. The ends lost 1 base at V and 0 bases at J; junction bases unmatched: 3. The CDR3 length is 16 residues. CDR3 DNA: TGTGCCAGCAGCTTAGTAGGGGGCACTAGCAATCAGCCCCAGCATTTT. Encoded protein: CASSLVGGTSNQPQHF.

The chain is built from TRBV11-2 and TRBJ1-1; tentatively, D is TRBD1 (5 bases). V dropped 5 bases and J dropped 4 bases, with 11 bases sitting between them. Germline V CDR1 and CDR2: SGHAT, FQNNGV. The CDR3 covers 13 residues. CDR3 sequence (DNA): TGTGCCAGCAGCCATGGGGCGGGCACTGAAGCTTTCTTT. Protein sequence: CASSHGAGTEAFF.

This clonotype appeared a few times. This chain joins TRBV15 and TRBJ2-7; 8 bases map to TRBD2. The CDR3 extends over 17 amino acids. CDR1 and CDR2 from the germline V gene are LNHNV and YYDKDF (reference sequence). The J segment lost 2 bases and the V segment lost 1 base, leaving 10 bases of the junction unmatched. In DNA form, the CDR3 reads TGTGCCACCAGCAGAGCCCCCAGCGGGAGTGGCACCTACGAGCAGTACTTC. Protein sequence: CATSRAPSGSGTYEQYF.

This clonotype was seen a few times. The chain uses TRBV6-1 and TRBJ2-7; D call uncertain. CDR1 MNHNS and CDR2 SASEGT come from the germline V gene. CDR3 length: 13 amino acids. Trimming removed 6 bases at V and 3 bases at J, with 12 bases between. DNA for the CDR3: TGTGCCAGCAGGTTGAGACAAGACTACGAGCAGTACTTC. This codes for CASRLRQDYEQYF.

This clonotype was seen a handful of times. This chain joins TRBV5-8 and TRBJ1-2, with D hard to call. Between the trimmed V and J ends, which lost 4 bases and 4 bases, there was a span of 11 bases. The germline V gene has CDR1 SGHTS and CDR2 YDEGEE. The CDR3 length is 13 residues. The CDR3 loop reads CASSQLIGYGYTF. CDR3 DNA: TGTGCCAGCAGCCAATTGATTGGCTATGGCTACACCTTC.

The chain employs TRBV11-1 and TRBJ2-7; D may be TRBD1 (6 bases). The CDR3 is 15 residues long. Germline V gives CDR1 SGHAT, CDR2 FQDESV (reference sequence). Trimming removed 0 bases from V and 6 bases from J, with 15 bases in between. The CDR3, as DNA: TGTGCCAGCAGCTTAGCGGGACAAGGGAAAGCCGAGCAGTACTTC. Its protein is CASSLAGQGKAEQYF.

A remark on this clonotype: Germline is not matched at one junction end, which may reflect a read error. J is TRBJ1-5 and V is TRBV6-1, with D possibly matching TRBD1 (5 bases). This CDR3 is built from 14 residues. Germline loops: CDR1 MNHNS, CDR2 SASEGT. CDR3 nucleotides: TGTGCCAGCGGACTAGACAGTAGCAATCAGCTCCAGCATTTT. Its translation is CASGLDSSNQLQHF.

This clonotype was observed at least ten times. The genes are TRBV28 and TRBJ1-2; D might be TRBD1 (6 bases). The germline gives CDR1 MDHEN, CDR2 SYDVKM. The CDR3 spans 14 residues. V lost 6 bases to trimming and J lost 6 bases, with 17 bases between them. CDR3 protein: CASRVTGALHGYTF. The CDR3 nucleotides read TGTGCCAGCAGGGTGACAGGAGCCCTCCATGGCTACACCTTC.

The CDR3 loop reads CSAVDPYSPLHF. The CDR3 DNA is TGCAGTGCTGTTGATCCTTATTCACCCCTCCACTTT. The V gene is TRBV20-1, the J gene TRBJ1-6; D is unclear. Looked up from germline, CDR1 is DFQATT and CDR2 is SNEGSKA (reference sequence). This CDR3 region has 12 residues. Between the trimmed V and J ends, which lost 5 bases and 8 bases, there was a span of 10 bases.

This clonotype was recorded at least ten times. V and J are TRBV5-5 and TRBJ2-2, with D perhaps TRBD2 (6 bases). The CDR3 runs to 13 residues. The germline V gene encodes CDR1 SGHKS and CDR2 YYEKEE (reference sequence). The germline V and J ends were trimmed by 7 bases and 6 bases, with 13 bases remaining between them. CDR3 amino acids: CASWLPGAGELFF. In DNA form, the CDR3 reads TGTGCCAGCTGGTTACCGGGGGCCGGGGAGCTGTTTTTT.